Listed here are 26 T cell receptor beta chains from one sample, sequenced in a study of radiation and T cells in renal cell carcinoma. The assay was immunoSEQ multiplex PCR, and TCRdb's table has in-frame clones only and misses some. The repertoire includes some 72,000 clones, over 80% of them detected once, and roughly 6% sits in the top ten. Time point described: blood 2 weeks post-SBRT. As to treatment: 15 Gy SBRT to primary tumor, nephrectomy 4 weeks later. Source: blood, taken from a patient whose treatment included radiotherapy and nephrectomy. The source of these receptors is a man in his fifties or sixties with renal cell carcinoma.

V and J are TRBV6-6 and TRBJ1-1; the D is unclear. Trimming cost V 8 bases and J 3 bases, with 10 bases left between them. From germline, CDR1 is MNHNY and CDR2 SVGAGI (reference sequence). This CDR3 has 12 residues. The CDR3 protein is CASGPGDTEAFF. Here the CDR3 DNA reads TGTGCCAGCGGTCCTGGGGACACTGAAGCTTTCTTT.

V gene TRBV5-1 combines with J gene TRBJ2-3; D remains unclear. Trimming shortened V by 0 bases and J by 2 bases, and 10 bases separated the two germline ends. CDR3 size: 15 residues. Germline CDR1 SGHRS, CDR2 YFSETQ. The CDR3 coding sequence is TGCGCCAGCAGCTTGGACGTCTCTCACACAGATACGCAGTATTTT. This encodes CASSLDVSHTDTQYF.

This sequence joins TRBV6-1 and TRBJ1-2; TRBD1 matches 9 bases. V trimming: 2 bases; J trimming: 3 bases; junction bases outside the gene matches: 4. The CDR3 is 15 amino acids. CDR1 and CDR2 from the germline V gene are MNHNS and SASEGT. The DNA for the CDR3 is TGTGCCAGCAGTGAAACAGGGGGCGCAGACTATGGCTACACCTTC. Translating gives CASSETGGADYGYTF.

The chain has TRBV5-6 and TRBJ2-5; D may be TRBD1 (5 bases). The tail of the sequence fits TRBJ2-7 better, so the J call may be wrong. This CDR3 spans 15 amino acids. The V gene's germline CDR1 is SGHDT and CDR2 YYEEEE. The CDR3 nucleotides are TGTGCCAGCAGCTTGACAGGAGTTAAACCCTACGAGCAGTACTTC. It codes for CASSLTGVKPYEQYF.

The chain recombines TRBV19 with TRBJ1-1, with TRBD1 identical over 11 bases. J was trimmed by 4 bases and V by 8 bases; bases with no gene match: 9. This CDR3 has 15 amino acids. Germline V gene sequence: CDR1 LNHDA, CDR2 SQIVND (reference sequence). CDR3 sequence (DNA): TGTGCCAGTGGGCCGAGGGGGACAGGGGGCACTGAAGCTTTCTTT. It specifies CASGPRGTGGTEAFF.

V and J are TRBV5-4 and TRBJ2-6; the D is unclear. Trimming cost V 4 bases and J 0 bases, with 11 bases left between them. The CDR3 covers 16 residues. Germline CDR1 and CDR2: SGHNT and YYREEE (reference sequence). DNA of the CDR3: TGTGCCAGCAGCCAAGATCACAGCTCTGGGGCCAACGTCCTGACTTTC. Protein product: CASSQDHSSGANVLTF.

DNA for the CDR3: TGTGCCAGCAGTGACTTGGGACTAGCGGTTTCCTACAATGAGCAGTTCTTC. This gives the protein CASSDLGLAVSYNEQFF. The rearrangement links TRBV6-1 to TRBJ2-1, with 11 nucleotides matching TRBD2. The CDR3 length is 17 residues. V dropped 3 bases and J dropped 1; count of bases not matched to a gene: 5. Germline CDR1 MNHNS, CDR2 SASEGT.

The rearrangement uses TRBV29-1 and TRBJ2-1; 9 bases agree with TRBD2. The CDR3 spans 15 residues. Germline V gene data show CDR1 as SQVTM and CDR2 as ANQGSEA. The V gene end was trimmed by 4 bases and the J gene end by 4 bases; junction bases not matched to a gene: 8. CDR3 loop: CSVAHSGRTYNEQFF. The DNA of the CDR3 is TGCAGCGTTGCCCATAGCGGGAGAACATACAATGAGCAGTTCTTC.

The chain combines TRBV4-1 with TRBJ2-7, with a weak D call TRBD1 (6 bases). CDR1 and CDR2 (germline): MGHRA, YSYEKL. There are 16 residues in the CDR3. Trimming took off 0 bases at V and 1 base at J, with 13 bases between the two ends. The CDR3 coding sequence is TGCGCCAGCAGCCAAGATCCCAGGGGCGGGTCCTACGAGCAGTACTTC. Amino acid sequence: CASSQDPRGGSYEQYF.

The chain carries TRBV19 and TRBJ2-7, with no clear D. The ends were cut back, 7 bases at V and 1 base at J, with 20 bases in the middle. Germline CDR1 and CDR2: LNHDA and SQIVND (reference sequence). This CDR3 region has 16 residues. The CDR3 reads CASTGPARHGSYEQYF. The CDR3 DNA is TGTGCCAGTACGGGCCCCGCACGTCATGGATCCTACGAGCAGTACTTC.

This chain's CDR3 is CASSTIDRGTYEQYF. CDR3 coding DNA: TGTGCCAGTAGTACGATAGACAGGGGGACCTACGAGCAGTACTTC. This chain uses TRBV19 with TRBJ2-7, with 9 bases matching TRBD1. V trimming: 4 bases; J trimming: 2 bases; junction bases outside the gene matches: 6. This CDR3 has 15 amino acids. The germline V gene has CDR1 LNHDA and CDR2 SQIVND (reference sequence).

This clone was seen just once. This rearrangement joins TRBV4-1 to TRBJ2-2; 13 bases are a match to TRBD2. V was pared by 1 base and J by 0 bases, with 8 bases of the junction left unmatched. Per the germline V gene, CDR1 is MGHRA and CDR2 is YSYEKL. This CDR3 is built from 20 residues. CDR3 in DNA: TGCGCCAGCAGCCAAGGGCGGGGACTAGCGGGGATAACGAACACCGGGGAGCTGTTTTTT. Translating gives CASSQGRGLAGITNTGELFF.

This chain connects TRBV30 to TRBJ2-3, with 7 bases matching TRBD2. The CDR3 covers 15 residues. Germline V gives CDR1 GTSNPN, CDR2 SVGIG (reference sequence). V was clipped by 3 bases and J by 0 bases; unmatched bases: 6. The CDR3 loop is CAWSGGTASTDTQYF. The CDR3 DNA is TGTGCCTGGAGCGGGGGGACGGCTAGCACAGATACGCAGTATTTT.

This clone has a single count. In DNA, the CDR3 is TGTGCCAGCAGTGAGCAGGGGCGGAGGGGTAATTCACCCCTCCACTTT. This codes for CASSEQGRRGNSPLHF. The chain couples TRBV6-1 to TRBJ1-6; TRBD1 might be the D (6 bases). The germline V and J ends were trimmed by 3 bases and 6 bases, with 15 bases remaining between them. Germline V lookup: CDR1 MNHNS, CDR2 SASEGT. This CDR3 contains 16 residues.

The CDR3 is CASRDRDLGPTGELFF. In nucleotides, the CDR3 is TGCGCCAGCAGGGACCGGGACTTGGGTCCCACCGGGGAGCTGTTTTTT. The rearrangement joins TRBV4-1 to TRBJ2-2; D may be TRBD2 (6 bases). This CDR3 is 16 amino acids long. From germline, CDR1 is MGHRA and CDR2 YSYEKL. Trimming stripped 6 bases from V and 4 bases from J, with 18 bases between.

The rearrangement joins TRBV6-6 to TRBJ1-2; D unresolved. The germline V gene encodes CDR1 MNHNY and CDR2 SVGAGI (reference sequence). The V end lost 5 bases, the J end lost 6 bases, and 4 bases lay between the germline ends. The CDR3 extends over 10 amino acids. CDR3 amino acids: CASSGNGYTF. The CDR3 DNA follows: TGTGCCAGCAGTGGAAATGGCTACACCTTC.

Only one count was recorded for this clone. J is TRBJ1-3 and V is TRBV6-5, with D uncertain. The V end lost 0 bases, the J end lost 0 bases, and 9 bases lay between the germline ends. This CDR3 has 16 amino acids. Germline CDR1 MNHEY, CDR2 SVGAGI. This CDR3 reads CASSYSGYNSGNTIYF. Written as DNA, the CDR3 is TGTGCCAGCAGTTACTCGGGGTACAACTCTGGAAACACCATATATTTT.

The chain is built from TRBV28 and TRBJ2-2, with 7 bases lining up with TRBD2. The length of the CDR3 is 17 residues. Germline-derived CDR1 and CDR2 are MDHEN and SYDVKM. With 3 bases clipped from V and 3 bases from J, the junction kept 10 bases outside the gene matches. CDR3 sequence (DNA): TGTGCCAGCAGTTTCCCAACTCTGCGGGAGCACACCGGGGAGCTGTTTTTT. It encodes CASSFPTLREHTGELFF.

This clone was detected only once. The chain uses TRBV14 and TRBJ2-4; D unclear. This CDR3 is built from 15 residues. Germline CDR1 SGHDN, CDR2 FVKESK. V shed 3 bases and J shed 0 bases, with 9 bases lying between them. DNA of the CDR3: TGTGCCAGCAGCCAGATTGGGCAAGCCAAAAACATTCAGTACTTC. Encoded protein: CASSQIGQAKNIQYF.

This rearrangement joins TRBV5-1 to TRBJ2-2, with D perhaps matching TRBD2 (5 bases). The CDR3 is made up of 13 amino acids. From germline, CDR1 is SGHRS and CDR2 YFSETQ. V was cut by 6 bases and J by 6 bases, with 12 bases left in between. The CDR3 here is CASTTSSAGELFF. CDR3 sequence (DNA): TGCGCCAGCACAACTAGTTCGGCCGGGGAGCTGTTTTTT.

V and J are TRBV15 and TRBJ1-1; D remains unclear. This CDR3 has 14 residues. Per the germline V gene, CDR1 is LNHNV and CDR2 is YYDKDF (reference sequence). Trimming cost V 0 bases and J 1 base, with 6 bases left between them. DNA for the CDR3: TGTGCCACCAGCAGAGATTTACAGAACACTGAAGCTTTCTTT. Protein: CATSRDLQNTEAFF. Full variable domain (outside the CDR3, taken from reference TRBV15 and TRBJ1-1): DAMVIQNPRYQVTQFGKPVTLSCSQTLNHNVMYWYQQKSSQAPKLLFHYYDKDFNNEADTPDNFQSRRPNTSFCFLDIRSPGLGDTAMYLCATSRDLQNTEAFFGQGTRLTVV.

The CDR3 region is CASSGSLNEQFF. Here the CDR3 DNA reads TGTGCCAGCAGTGGTAGCCTGAATGAGCAGTTCTTC. The chain uses TRBV28 and TRBJ2-1, with unresolved D. Trimming cost V 5 bases and J 7 bases, with 9 bases left between them. The CDR3 loop spans 12 amino acids. Germline V CDR1 and CDR2: MDHEN, SYDVKM.

This clone was counted between two and nine times. The V call is TRBV7-8, the J call TRBJ2-5; a possible D gene is TRBD1 (5 bases). The CDR3 is 17 amino acids. Germline V gene lookup returns CDR1 SGHVS and CDR2 FQNEAQ. V shed 5 bases and J shed 0 bases, with 19 bases lying between them. The DNA of the CDR3 is TGTGCCAGCAGCCCCTGGAACGCAGGGTACTACCAAGAGACCCAGTACTTC. Protein sequence: CASSPWNAGYYQETQYF.

The chain couples TRBV4-2 to TRBJ1-6; D gene unclear. This CDR3 has 14 amino acids. From germline, CDR1 is LGHNA and CDR2 YNFKEQ. The V end lost 0 bases, the J end lost 7 bases, and 7 bases lay between the germline ends. The CDR3 DNA follows: TGTGCCAGCAGCCAAGATCTGAGAAATTCACCCCTCCACTTT. The encoded protein is CASSQDLRNSPLHF.

The chain recombines TRBV5-1 with TRBJ2-5, with a tentative D call TRBD1 (6 bases). CDR3 length: 13 amino acids. The V end was cut by 2 bases, the J end by 3 bases, with 8 bases between. Germline CDR1 is SGHRS and CDR2 is YFSETQ. Written as DNA, the CDR3 is TGCGCCAGCAGCTTTCGGACAGAAGAGACCCAGTACTTC. Translation: CASSFRTEETQYF.

V and J are TRBV11-2 and TRBJ1-2; 8 nucleotides agree with TRBD1. CDR1 and CDR2 from the germline V gene are SGHAT and FQNNGV. Trimming at V came to 5 bases and at J to 3 bases, leaving 8 bases not matched to a gene. The CDR3 sequence is 15 residues long. The CDR3, as DNA: TGTGCCAGCAGCCTCTTAAGGACAGGGCACTATGGCTACACCTTC. Translation gives CASSLLRTGHYGYTF.